Here is one T cell receptor (beta chain) with its context. Its specificity is not known. The sample originates from a study of beta chain features in type 1 diabetes. Study-level results: Patients with type 1 diabetes showed fewer VDJ junction insertions and more deletions.

A heparinised blood draw that averaged about 100 mL was obtained once from each donor. The sequenced template was cDNA made from the entire isolated RNA. Profiled with immunoSEQ multiplex PCR; TCRdb holds only in-frame clones, not every one. The table has about 240,000 clones, 25% to 35% seen once. Germline V gene sequence: CDR1 DFQATT, CDR2 SNEGSKA (reference sequence). Unmatched junction bases numbered 0, after V lost 0 bases and J lost 12 bases. This CDR3 is built from 11 residues. The receptor was isolated from a man aged 25-45 years in good health. The sequenced sample was central memory CD4+ T cells from blood. V is TRBV20-1 and J is TRBJ2-1; 9 bases are shared with TRBD2. CDR3 DNA sequence: TGCAGTGCTAGAGAGACTAGCGGGCAGTTCTTC. Amino acid sequence: CSARETSGQFF.